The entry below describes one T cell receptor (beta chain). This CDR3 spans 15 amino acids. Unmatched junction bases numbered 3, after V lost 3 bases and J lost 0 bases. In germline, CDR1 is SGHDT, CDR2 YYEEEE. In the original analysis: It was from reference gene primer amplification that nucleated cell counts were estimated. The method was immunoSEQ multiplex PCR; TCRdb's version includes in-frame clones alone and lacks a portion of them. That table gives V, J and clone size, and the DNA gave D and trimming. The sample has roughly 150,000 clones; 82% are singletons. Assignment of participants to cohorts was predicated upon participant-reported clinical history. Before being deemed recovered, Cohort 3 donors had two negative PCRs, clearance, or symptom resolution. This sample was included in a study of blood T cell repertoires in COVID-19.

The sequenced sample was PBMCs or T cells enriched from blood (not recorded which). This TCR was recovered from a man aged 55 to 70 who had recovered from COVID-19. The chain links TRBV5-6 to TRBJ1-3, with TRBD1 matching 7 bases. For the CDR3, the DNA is TGTGCCAGCAGCTATGGGACAGTCTCTGGAAACACCATATATTTT. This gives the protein CASSYGTVSGNTIYF. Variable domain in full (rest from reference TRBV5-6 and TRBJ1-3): DAGVTQSPTHLIKTRGQQVTLRCSPKSGHDTVSWYQQALGQGPQFIFQYYEEEERQRGNFPDRFSGHQFPNYSSELNVNALLLGDSALYLCASSYGTVSGNTIYFGEGSWLTVV.